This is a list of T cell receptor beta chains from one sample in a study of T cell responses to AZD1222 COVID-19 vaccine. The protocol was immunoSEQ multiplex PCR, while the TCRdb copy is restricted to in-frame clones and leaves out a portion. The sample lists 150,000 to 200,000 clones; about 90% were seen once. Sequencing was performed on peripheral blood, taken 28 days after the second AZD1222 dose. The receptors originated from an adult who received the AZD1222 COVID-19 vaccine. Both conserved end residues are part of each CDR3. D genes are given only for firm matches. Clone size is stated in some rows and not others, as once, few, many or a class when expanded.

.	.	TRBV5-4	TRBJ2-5	TGTGCCAGCAGCCCCTCCCCGGAGACCCAGTACTTC	CASSPSPETQYF
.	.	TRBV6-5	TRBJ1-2	TGTGCCAGCAGTTGGGGCAGGTCCCCTAACTATGGCTACACCTTC	CASSWGRSPNYGYTF
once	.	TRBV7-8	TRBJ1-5	TGTGCCAGCAGCTTACACGAACAGGGCAATCAGCCCCAGCATTTT	CASSLHEQGNQPQHF
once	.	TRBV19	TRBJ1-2	TGTGCCAGTTTCGCGGGGGAGAACTATGGCTACACCTTC	CASFAGENYGYTF
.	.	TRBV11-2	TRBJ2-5	TGTGCCAGCCTCCGGGCGGTCGGAGAGACCCAGTACTTC	CASLRAVGETQYF
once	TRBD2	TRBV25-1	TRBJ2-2	TGTGCCAGCAGTGAATATAGCGGGAGTGACACCGGGGAGCTGTTTTTT	CASSEYSGSDTGELFF
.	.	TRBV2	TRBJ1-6	TGTGCCAGCGCATCACGGGGGAACCGGAATTCACCCCTCCACTTT	CASASRGNRNSPLHF
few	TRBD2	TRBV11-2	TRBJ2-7	TGTGCCAGCAGCCGCCCCCGACTAGCGGGAGTTGAGCAGTACTTC	CASSRPRLAGVEQYF
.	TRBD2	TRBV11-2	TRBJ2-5	TGTGCCAGCAGCTTAAGGCTCCCGGGTAGCGGGGTCCAAGAGACCCAGTACTTC	CASSLRLPGSGVQETQYF
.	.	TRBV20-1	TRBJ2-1	TGCAGTGCTACCCGGAAGGCTGAGCAGTTCTTC	CSATRKAEQFF
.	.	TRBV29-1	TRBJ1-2	TGCAGCGTTGATGGCTACACCTTC	CSVDGYTF
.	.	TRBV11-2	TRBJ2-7	TGTGCCAGCAGCTTAGAGCGACTCACGGAGCAGTACTTC	CASSLERLTEQYF
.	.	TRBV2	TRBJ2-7	TGTGCCAGCAGTGGGAGACGGGGGTACGAGCAGTACTTC	CASSGRRGYEQYF
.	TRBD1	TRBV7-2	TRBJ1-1	TGTGCCAGCAGCACACCCCCGGACAGGCCTGAGAACACTGAAGCTTTCTTT	CASSTPPDRPENTEAFF
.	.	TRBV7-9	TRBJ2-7	TGTGCCAGCAGCTCCCCCGGGACAAAGTCGGAGTACGAGCAGTACTTC	CASSSPGTKSEYEQYF
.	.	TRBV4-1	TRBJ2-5	TGCGCCAGCAGCCCCAAGGGGGGACAAGAGACCCAGTACTTC	CASSPKGGQETQYF
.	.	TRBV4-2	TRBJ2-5	TGTGCCAGCAGCCAAGAGTCGACGCGGCGCGAGACCCAGTACTTC	CASSQESTRRETQYF